A single sample is the source of the 25 T cell receptor beta chains below, sequenced in a study of T cells in Graves' hyperthyroidism and ophthalmopathy. Researchers took RNA transcripts and amplified the TCR beta CDR3 regions from them. When the TCR CDR3 underwent first-round RT-PCR, the HTBI primer set was used. TCRdb re-analysed the multiplex PCR reads in MiXCR, keeping a single row per CDR3 protein. The table has 550,000 to 700,000 distinct CDR3 sequences, under 60% seen once. Material for sequencing was peripheral blood or thyroid tissue (not recorded which). Receptors originate from an adult woman with Graves' disease, either hyperthyroidism or ophthalmopathy (not recorded which).

This clonotype was counted at least ten times. The chain recombines TRBV28 with TRBJ1-5, with 8 bases fitting TRBD1. The CDR3 runs 14 residues. Looked up from germline, CDR1 is MDHEN and CDR2 is SYDVKM. With V trimmed by 3 bases and J by 5 bases, 3 bases remained unmatched. CDR3 residues: CASSFPGGYQPQHF. The CDR3 DNA reads as TGTGCCAGCAGTTTCCCAGGGGGCTATCAGCCCCAGCATTTT.

V gene TRBV9 combines with J gene TRBJ2-5; D call uncertain. The CDR3 extends over 14 amino acids. Germline CDR1 reads SGDLS; CDR2 reads YYNGEE. V lost 3 bases, J lost 1 base, and 10 bases lay in between. Here the CDR3 DNA reads TGTGCCAGCAGCGCAGGACGGGTCCAAGAGACCCAGTACTTC. This gives the protein CASSAGRVQETQYF.

This clonotype has a count of ten or more. V usage is TRBV7-8 and J usage is TRBJ2-5; the D is unclear. The V and J ends lost 1 base and 5 bases respectively, with 11 bases between them. Germline V gives CDR1 SGHVS, CDR2 FQNEAQ. The CDR3 is 14 residues long. The CDR3 sequence is CASSLGTVRETQYF. The CDR3 DNA reads as TGTGCCAGCAGCTTAGGGACCGTGAGGGAGACCCAGTACTTC.

This clonotype showed up many times. The chain uses TRBV7-2 and TRBJ2-6; D ambiguous. The CDR3 has 14 amino acids. Per the germline V gene, CDR1 is SGHTA and CDR2 is FQGNSA. V was trimmed by 0 bases and J by 2 bases, leaving 2 bases between them. In nucleotides, the CDR3 is TGTGCCAGCAGCTTAGCGGCTGGGGCCAACGTCCTGACTTTC. Translated, it gives CASSLAAGANVLTF.

The table lists this clonotype with many counts. This chain connects TRBV12-3 or TRBV12-4 to TRBJ1-2; D remains ambiguous. The CDR3 length is 14 residues. Trimming shortened V by 5 bases and J by 0 bases, and 10 bases separated the two germline ends. This chain's CDR3 is CASSPRRANYGYTF. The CDR3 region has the DNA TGTGCCAGCAGTCCTAGGCGAGCTAACTATGGCTACACCTTC.

This clonotype was detected ten times or more. V is TRBV25-1 and J is TRBJ2-6; D is possibly TRBD1 (5 bases). V lost 4 bases to trimming and J lost 2 bases, with 9 bases between them. Germline CDR1 reads MGHDK; CDR2 reads SYGVNS. This CDR3 region has 15 residues. The CDR3 DNA reads as TGTGCCAGCAGTGTCAGGGCCGCTGGGGCCAACGTCCTGACTTTC. The encoded protein is CASSVRAAGANVLTF.

This clonotype was observed once. With a much larger clone just one base away, this may be a read error. The conserved phenylalanine or tryptophan normally closing the CDR3 is absent here, so this likely arose from a read error. The chain is built from TRBV6-1 and TRBJ2-7; D not certain. Trimming shortened V by 6 bases and J by 0 bases, and 9 bases separated the two germline ends. Germline lookup yields CDR1 MNHNS and CDR2 SASEGT. CDR3 size: 13 residues. The CDR3: CASRLPGSYEQYI. The CDR3 DNA follows: TGTGCCAGCAGACTTCCAGGCTCCTACGAGCAGTACATC.

The chain recombines TRBV7-6 with TRBJ2-7, with D possibly matching TRBD2 (5 bases). Trimming cost V 5 bases and J 2 bases, with 16 bases left between them. The germline V gene has CDR1 SGHVS and CDR2 FNYEAQ. CDR3 length equals 15 residues. CDR3 region: CASSPSGNTAYEQYF. The CDR3 DNA sequence: TGTGCCAGCAGCCCCTCGGGGAACACCGCCTACGAGCAGTACTTC.

This clonotype was counted between two and nine times. The chain uses TRBV24-1 and TRBJ1-2; 10 positions match TRBD1. The CDR3 contains 14 residues. Germline CDR1 and CDR2: KGHDR and SFDVKD. Unmatched junction bases numbered 5, after V lost 5 bases and J lost 6 bases. The CDR3 protein is CATSGGQGHHGYTF. CDR3 coding DNA: TGTGCCACCAGTGGGGGACAGGGGCATCATGGCTACACCTTC.

This clonotype was counted ten times or more. The V call is TRBV10-3, the J call TRBJ1-5, with D possibly TRBD1 on 5 matching bases. The CDR3 has 14 residues. CDR1 ENHRY and CDR2 SYGVKD come from the germline V gene. Between the trimmed V and J ends, which lost 3 bases and 2 bases, there was a span of 8 bases. The CDR3 protein is CAISDRAGNQPQHF. The CDR3 DNA follows: TGTGCCATCAGTGACAGGGCTGGCAATCAGCCCCAGCATTTT.

Many counts were recorded for this clonotype. This sequence joins TRBV7-8 and TRBJ1-1; 7 bases map to TRBD1. The CDR3 is 12 amino acids. V trimming: 5 bases; J trimming: 7 bases; junction bases outside the gene matches: 4. The germline CDR1 and CDR2 sequences are SGHVS and FQNEAQ. Here the CDR3 DNA reads TGTGCCAGCAGCCGGGGACAGAGTGAAGCTTTCTTT. Its protein is CASSRGQSEAFF.

In this sample, this clonotype turned up many times. The V call is TRBV5-4, the J call TRBJ1-2, with TRBD1 matching over 8 bases. The CDR3 has 15 amino acids. J was trimmed by 4 bases and V by 5 bases; bases with no gene match: 10. Germline V gene sequence: CDR1 SGHNT, CDR2 YYREEE (reference sequence). For the CDR3, the DNA is TGTGCCAGCAGAAAGGCAGGGGGCTTCATCTATGGCTACACCTTC. It encodes CASRKAGGFIYGYTF.

The sample holds a few counts of this clonotype. This chain connects TRBV28 to TRBJ1-2, with 7 bases fitting TRBD1. This CDR3 spans 12 amino acids. V shed 8 bases and J 7 bases; nucleotides not matched to a gene: 7. Germline CDR1 is MDHEN and CDR2 is SYDVKM. CDR3 sequence (DNA): TGTGCCAGCCGAGTTTACAGGGGTGGCTACACCTTC. It yields the protein CASRVYRGGYTF.

This clonotype has more than one count but fewer than ten. The chain is built from TRBV7-8 and TRBJ2-7, with TRBD2 as a possible D gene (6 bases). Germline CDR1 and CDR2: SGHVS and FQNEAQ. CDR3 size: 13 residues. V was pared by 5 bases and J by 7 bases, with 15 bases between. CDR3 in amino acids: CASSLRLEWEQYF. The CDR3 DNA sequence: TGTGCCAGCAGCCTCAGACTAGAATGGGAGCAGTACTTC.

This clonotype was detected many times. This chain connects TRBV12-3 or TRBV12-4 to TRBJ2-5; 8 bases match TRBD1. This CDR3 has 15 amino acids. J gave up 4 bases and V 6 bases, and 10 bases lay outside the gene matches. CDR3 loop: CASSETGGEGETQYF. The DNA of the CDR3 is TGTGCCAGCAGCGAAACAGGGGGAGAAGGAGAGACCCAGTACTTC.

This clonotype was seen ten or more times. The V call is TRBV7-2, the J call TRBJ1-5; no reliable D call. V dropped 2 bases and J dropped 4 bases, with 9 bases sitting between them. CDR3 length equals 14 residues. CDR1 SGHTA and CDR2 FQGNSA come from the germline V gene. CDR3 coding DNA: TGTGCCAGCAGCTTATTCGGTCGAAATCAGCCCCAGCATTTT. The encoded protein is CASSLFGRNQPQHF.

This clonotype was counted at least ten times. The V call is TRBV12-3 or TRBV12-4, the J call TRBJ2-5; 8 bases map to TRBD1. Trimming removed 5 bases from V and 1 base from J; junction bases left unmatched: 6. There are 15 residues in the CDR3. CDR3 amino acids: CASSPNGQGQETQYF. As DNA, the CDR3 is TGTGCCAGCAGTCCAAACGGACAGGGCCAAGAGACCCAGTACTTC.

The chain links TRBV10-2 to TRBJ2-5; D is undetermined. The CDR3 contains 13 residues. V was clipped by 2 bases and J by 9 bases, with 13 bases between them. Germline lookup yields CDR1 WSHSY and CDR2 SAAADI. The DNA for the CDR3 is TGCGCCAGCAGTGAGGTTCGACTTTGGGCCCAGTACTTC. Amino acid sequence: CASSEVRLWAQYF.

This clonotype has a count of ten or more. V usage is TRBV9 and J usage is TRBJ2-7, with D perhaps matching TRBD2 (6 bases). The germline V gene has CDR1 SGDLS and CDR2 YYNGEE. The CDR3 has 14 residues. With 3 bases removed from V and 1 base from J, the gap between germline ends came to 11 bases. The CDR3 DNA is TGTGCCAGCAGCGGAAGGGACTCGTCCTACGAGCAGTACTTC. Translated: CASSGRDSSYEQYF.

The V call is TRBV10-2, the J call TRBJ2-3; D unclear. CDR3 length: 13 amino acids. Germline V lookup: CDR1 WSHSY, CDR2 SAAADI. Trimming stripped 3 bases from V and 3 bases from J, with 7 bases between. CDR3 amino acids: CASSELKTDTQYF. CDR3 DNA sequence: TGCGCCAGCAGTGAACTAAAAACAGATACGCAGTATTTT.

V usage is TRBV9 and J usage is TRBJ2-7; D uncertain. V gave up 2 bases and J gave up 2 bases, with 8 bases separating them. Germline V gene sequence: CDR1 SGDLS, CDR2 YYNGEE. The CDR3 is 13 residues long. Here the CDR3 DNA reads TGTGCCAGCAGCGTGGACGGAGCCTACGAGCAGTACTTC. It is translated as CASSVDGAYEQYF.

Concerning this clonotype itself: Compared with germline, one end of the junction differs, possibly owing to a read error. V is TRBV25-1 and J is TRBJ2-2; 14 bases agree with TRBD2. Germline loops: CDR1 MGHDK, CDR2 SYGVNS. The CDR3 has 16 residues. The CDR3 reads CASSGTSGRNTGELFF. CDR3 in DNA: TGCGCCAGCAGTGGGACTAGCGGGAGGAACACCGGGGAGCTGTTTTTT.

The rearrangement uses TRBV5-6 and TRBJ2-5; D not resolved. The V gene's germline CDR1 is SGHDT and CDR2 YYEEEE. Trimming pared 1 base from V and 2 bases from J, leaving 12 bases between. The CDR3 spans 15 residues. In DNA, the CDR3 is TGTGCCAGCAGCTTGCGAGCGCTACATCAAGAGACCCAGTACTTC. This translates into CASSLRALHQETQYF.

The V call is TRBV10-2, the J call TRBJ2-7; TRBD2 agrees at 7 bases. This CDR3 has 14 amino acids. Germline values: CDR1 WSHSY, CDR2 SAAADI. V shed 9 bases and J 1 base; nucleotides not matched to a gene: 9. Here the CDR3 reads CARKLAPGSYEQYF. In DNA, the CDR3 is TGCGCCAGGAAACTAGCGCCCGGTTCCTACGAGCAGTACTTC.

J is TRBJ2-7 and V is TRBV7-8; a possible D gene is TRBD2 (6 bases). Germline CDR1 reads SGHVS; CDR2 reads FQNEAQ. The CDR3 runs 15 residues. V was shortened by 3 bases and J by 2 bases, with 14 bases between the two germline ends. DNA for the CDR3: TGTGCCAGCAGCTTCCGCGGGACGGTTCCCTACGAGCAGTACTTC. This sequence encodes CASSFRGTVPYEQYF.